In this sample, the clone carrying this T cell receptor beta chain turned up a few times. Its target is not known. The sample belongs to a study of somatic mutations in cytotoxic T cells in rheumatoid arthritis. Findings and limits, study-wide: The authors did not know the antigen targets of the expanded CD8+ clones.

Sequencing was performed with immunoSEQ multiplex PCR; in TCRdb, only in-frame clones are kept and a portion is missing. The repertoire consists of 35,000 to 45,000 clones, with roughly four fifths occurring once and the leading ten covering 3% to 3.5%. V was clipped by 3 bases and J by 10 bases, with 10 bases between them. CDR3 length equals 11 residues. Per germline, CDR1 DFQATT and CDR2 SNEGSKA (reference sequence). By positive magnetic bead selection, CD4+ and CD8+ cells were isolated, and their purity was checked by flow cytometry. This chain joins TRBV20-1 and TRBJ2-1, with D hard to call. Material: CD8+ T cells sorted from blood. The receptor was isolated from a man in his forties or fifties in good health. CDR3 sequence (DNA): TGCAGTGCTAGTCTGGGAAGGGAGCAGTTCTTC. This encodes CSASLGREQFF.